One sample yielded the 10 T cell receptor beta chains listed below, sequenced in a study of OX40 agonist ivuxolimab in advanced cancers. The data were produced by immunoSEQ multiplex PCR, yet TCRdb's version contains in-frame clones alone and is incomplete. The data show tens of thousands of clones, just over 85% seen once. Specimen: CD4+ or CD8+ T cells sorted from blood, collected in a trial of the OX40 agonist ivuxolimab. The receptors derive from an adult with an advanced solid tumor such as melanoma, head and neck, liver or kidney cancer.

The rearrangement links TRBV5-1 to TRBJ1-4; a possible D gene is TRBD1 (5 bases). The V gene lost 7 bases and the J gene lost 6 bases, with 16 bases spanning the gap. CDR3 length: 14 residues. Germline assignment: CDR1 SGHRS and CDR2 YFSETQ. CDR3 sequence (DNA): TGCGCCAGCGCACCAGGGAGGTTAGATGAAAAACTGTTTTTT. This gives the protein CASAPGRLDEKLFF.

V and J are TRBV19 and TRBJ1-1; D perhaps matches TRBD1 (6 bases). Germline V gives CDR1 LNHDA, CDR2 SQIVND (reference sequence). The CDR3 has 15 residues. V was pared by 5 bases and J by 3 bases, with 16 bases between. The CDR3 coding sequence is TGTGCCAGTAGTCATACCGGGACACAGCACACTGAAGCTTTCTTT. It translates to CASSHTGTQHTEAFF.

The genes are TRBV27 and TRBJ2-7; TRBD1 agrees at 8 bases. The length of the CDR3 is 14 residues. Germline assignment: CDR1 MNHEY and CDR2 SMNVEV (reference sequence). The ends lost 5 bases at V and 4 bases at J; junction bases unmatched: 7. For the CDR3, the DNA is TGTGCCAGCAGTCCCCGGACAGGGATATACGAGCAGTACTTC. Translating it yields CASSPRTGIYEQYF.

The chain combines TRBV28 with TRBJ1-1; possible D gene TRBD1, 6 bases. The germline CDR1 and CDR2 sequences are MDHEN and SYDVKM. The V and J ends lost 6 bases and 0 bases respectively, with 17 bases between them. The CDR3 loop spans 16 amino acids. CDR3 nucleotides: TGTGCCAGCAGCCTTGCTCCGAGGACAGTGAACACTGAAGCTTTCTTT. Translating it yields CASSLAPRTVNTEAFF.

The chain employs TRBV11-3 and TRBJ2-3, with D possibly matching TRBD2 (6 bases). Germline-derived CDR1 and CDR2 are SGHNT and YENEEA. The V end lost 5 bases, the J end lost 0 bases, and 15 bases lay between the germline ends. CDR3 length: 16 residues. The CDR3 nucleotides are TGTGCCAGCAGCCCAAGGGCGGGAACTAGCACAGATACGCAGTATTTT. This sequence encodes CASSPRAGTSTDTQYF.

The gene calls are TRBV5-1 and TRBJ2-3, with 12 positions matching TRBD2. Unmatched junction bases numbered 11, after V lost 7 bases and J lost 5 bases. CDR1 is SGHRS and CDR2 is YFSETQ in the germline V gene. This CDR3 has 16 residues. CDR3 protein: CASSPTSGSYGDTQYF. The DNA for the CDR3 is TGCGCCAGCTCCCCGACTAGCGGGAGCTATGGAGATACGCAGTATTTT.

The V gene is TRBV6-5, the J gene TRBJ1-1; 9 positions agree with TRBD1. V shed 5 bases and J 4 bases; nucleotides not matched to a gene: 8. The CDR3 length is 15 residues. CDR1 and CDR2 (germline): MNHEY, SVGAGI. CDR3 amino acids: CASSQPGQGSTEAFF. CDR3 nucleotides: TGTGCCAGCAGTCAACCGGGACAGGGATCCACTGAAGCTTTCTTT.

The chain couples TRBV2 to TRBJ1-1; 10 bases are a match to TRBD1. The CDR3 has 13 residues. Trimming took 4 bases from V and 4 from J; bases not matched to a gene: 0. CDR1 is SNHLY and CDR2 is FYNNEI in the germline V gene. CDR3 sequence reads: CASSGTGGTEAFF. The CDR3 DNA is TGTGCCAGCAGTGGGACAGGGGGCACTGAAGCTTTCTTT.

V usage is TRBV7-8 and J usage is TRBJ2-7; D remains ambiguous. Germline V gene lookup returns CDR1 SGHVS and CDR2 FQNEAQ. This CDR3 is built from 13 residues. The ends were cut back, 0 bases at V and 4 bases at J, with 7 bases in the middle. CDR3 sequence reads: CASSLAQRYEQYF. The CDR3 coding sequence is TGTGCCAGCAGCTTAGCGCAGAGATACGAGCAGTACTTC.

The chain combines TRBV7-9 with TRBJ1-1; D gene ambiguous. The germline V gene has CDR1 SEHNR and CDR2 FQNEAQ (reference sequence). The V and J ends lost 1 base and 2 bases respectively, with 11 bases between them. This CDR3 is built from 15 residues. CDR3 nucleotides: TGTGCCAGCAGCTTAGTCTCATCGGGAAACACTGAAGCTTTCTTT. As protein: CASSLVSSGNTEAFF.